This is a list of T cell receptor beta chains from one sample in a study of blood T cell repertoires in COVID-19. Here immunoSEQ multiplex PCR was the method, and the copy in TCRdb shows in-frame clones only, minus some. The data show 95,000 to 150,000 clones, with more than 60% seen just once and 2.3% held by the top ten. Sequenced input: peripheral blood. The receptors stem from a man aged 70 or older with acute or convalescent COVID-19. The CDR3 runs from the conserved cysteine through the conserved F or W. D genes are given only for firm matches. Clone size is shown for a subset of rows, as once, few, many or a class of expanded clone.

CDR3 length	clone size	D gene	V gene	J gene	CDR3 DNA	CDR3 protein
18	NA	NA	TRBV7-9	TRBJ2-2	TGTGCCAGCAGACACAGACCCAGGGTGGATCGGAACACCGGGGAGCTGTTTTTT	CASRHRPRVDRNTGELFF
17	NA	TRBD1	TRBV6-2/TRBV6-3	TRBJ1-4	TGTGCCAGCAGCTCGGACAGGGGGCGCGATAATAATGAAAAACTGTTTTTT	CASSSDRGRDNNEKLFF
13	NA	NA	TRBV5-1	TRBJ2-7	TGCGCCAGCACCCGGCAGGGAGGCGACGAGCAGTACTTC	CASTRQGGDEQYF
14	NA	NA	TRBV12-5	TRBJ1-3	TGTGCTTTTACTCAGGACGGCGGGGGAAACACCATATATTTT	CAFTQDGGGNTIYF
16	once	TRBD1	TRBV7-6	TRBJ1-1	TGTGCCAGCAGTCCGAGGACAGGGGGGACGAACACTGAAGCTTTCTTT	CASSPRTGGTNTEAFF
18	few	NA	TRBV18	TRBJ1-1	TGTGCCAGCTCACCCCCGTGGGGGGGAGGGTTTATGAACACTGAAGCTTTCTTT	CASSPPWGGGFMNTEAFF
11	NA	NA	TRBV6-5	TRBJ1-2	TGTGCCAGCAGAACAGGGCGCGGCTACACCTTC	CASRTGRGYTF
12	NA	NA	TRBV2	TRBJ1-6	TGTGCCAGCAGTGATGCCGCAAGGGGTCCCCACTTT	CASSDAARGPHF
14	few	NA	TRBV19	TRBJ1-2	TGTGCCAGTAGTTCCCGCGGGGGATGGGATGGCTACACCTTC	CASSSRGGWDGYTF
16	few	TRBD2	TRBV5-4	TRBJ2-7	TGTGCCAGCAGCTTGGGAAGGACTAGCGGAACCTACGAGCAGTACTTC	CASSLGRTSGTYEQYF